This T cell receptor beta chain was captured by sequencing in a study of blood T cells in healthy people across ages. Germline CDR1 SGHTA, CDR2 FQGNSA. With 7 bases removed from V and 1 base from J, the gap between germline ends came to 14 bases. CDR3 size: 14 residues. At least ten counts were recorded for this clonotype. Then a second PCR, running about 7 to 11 cycles, was carried out with a sample-barcoded 5' primer and a J-beta primer mix. Each CDR3 protein is one row after TCRdb ran MiXCR on the 5' RACE reads. This table has roughly 700,000 distinct CDR3 sequences, 32% appearing once. This clonotype was sampled from a woman of 80 years or more in good health. The sequenced sample was blood. V gene TRBV7-2 combines with J gene TRBJ2-7, with D unresolved. DNA of the CDR3: TGTGCCAGCACCACCCCCGGCTTATCCTACGAGCAGTACTTC. Protein product: CASTTPGLSYEQYF. The full variable domain, with the rest looked up from reference TRBV7-2 and TRBJ2-7, is GAGVSQSPSNKVTEKGKDVELRCDPISGHTALYWYRQSLGQGLEFLIYFQGNSAPDKSGLPSDRFSAERTGGSVSTLTIQRTQQEDSAVYLCASTTPGLSYEQYFGPGTRLTVT.